The 17 T cell receptor beta chains below were found in one sample sequenced in a study of blood T cells in healthy people across ages. Next came a second PCR, run for about 7 to 12 cycles, which used a sample-barcoded 5' primer along with a J-beta primer mix. TCRdb reprocessed the 5' RACE reads with MiXCR, giving one entry per CDR3 protein. The data contain hundreds of thousands of distinct CDR3 sequences, around a fifth of them seen just once; the ten biggest clones take up around 3.4%. Material for sequencing was blood. The receptors originated from a man between 65 and 79 years old in good health.

The gene calls are TRBV27 and TRBJ2-3; TRBD1 aligns across 10 bases. Trimming took 5 bases from V and 5 from J; bases not matched to a gene: 7. The CDR3 length is 15 residues. CDR1 and CDR2 from the germline V gene are MNHEY and SMNVEV (reference sequence). The CDR3 region is CASSPRQGARDTQYF. The CDR3 DNA follows: TGTGCCAGCAGTCCTCGACAGGGGGCAAGAGATACGCAGTATTTT.

The chain employs TRBV28 and TRBJ2-4, with a weak D call TRBD1 (6 bases). The CDR3 extends over 15 amino acids. CDR1 is MDHEN, CDR2 SYDVKM, per germline. Trimming stripped 5 bases from V and 2 bases from J, with 13 bases between. The CDR3 sequence is CASSRARGPKNIQYF. DNA of the CDR3: TGTGCCAGCAGTAGGGCCAGGGGCCCCAAAAACATTCAGTACTTC.

In nucleotides, the CDR3 is TGCGCCAGCAGCCGGACGCGGACGGGGACTGAAGCTTTCTTT. Protein sequence: CASSRTRTGTEAFF. The rearrangement joins TRBV5-1 to TRBJ1-1; D is unresolved. The CDR3 sequence is 14 residues long. The V and J ends lost 4 bases and 5 bases respectively, with 15 bases between them. Germline V gives CDR1 SGHRS, CDR2 YFSETQ. Complete variable domain (other parts from reference TRBV5-1 and TRBJ1-1): KAGVTQTPRYLIKTRGQQVTLSCSPISGHRSVSWYQQTPGQGLQFLFEYFSETQRNKGNFPGRFSGRQFSNSRSEMNVSTLELGDSALYLCASSRTRTGTEAFFGQGTRLTVV.

CDR3 sequence reads: CASSFTGTGGAGSEAFF. The CDR3 DNA reads TGTGCCAGCAGCTTTACCGGGACAGGGGGCGCGGGGTCTGAAGCTTTCTTT. This chain links TRBV7-9 with TRBJ1-1; 12 bases map to TRBD1. The length of the CDR3 is 17 residues. Germline CDR1 and CDR2: SEHNR and FQNEAQ (reference sequence). V lost 3 bases and J lost 6; bases outside the gene matches: 11. Combining the CDR3 with reference TRBV7-9 and TRBJ1-1 gives the whole variable domain DTGVSQNPRHKITKRGQNVTFRCDPISEHNRLYWYRQTLGQGPEFLTYFQNEAQLEKSRLLSDRFSAERPKGSFSTLEIQRTEQGDSAMYLCASSFTGTGGAGSEAFFGQGTRLTVV.

This clonotype was detected only a few times. The V and J genes are TRBV5-1 and TRBJ2-5, with D possibly being TRBD2 (6 bases). CDR1 and CDR2 (germline): SGHRS, YFSETQ. CDR3 size: 15 residues. Trimming stripped 0 bases from V and 4 bases from J, with 13 bases between. The CDR3 loop is CASSLDGGGGETQYF. The CDR3 nucleotides are TGCGCCAGCAGCTTGGATGGGGGAGGTGGAGAGACCCAGTACTTC.

The CDR3 loop is CASSGGQTYNEQFF. The CDR3, as DNA: TGTGCCAGCAGCGGGGGACAGACTTACAATGAGCAGTTCTTC. The chain uses TRBV7-2 and TRBJ2-1; 7 nucleotides align to TRBD1. Germline loops: CDR1 SGHTA, CDR2 FQGNSA. This CDR3 region has 14 residues. With 5 bases clipped from V and 4 bases from J, the junction kept 5 bases outside the gene matches.

This clonotype came up many times. The chain employs TRBV28 and TRBJ2-3, with 8 bases identical to TRBD2. V was pared by 8 bases and J by 6 bases, with 10 bases of the junction left unmatched. The germline V gene has CDR1 MDHEN and CDR2 SYDVKM. This CDR3 has 14 residues. The CDR3 DNA reads as TGTGCCAGCGGGGGACTAGATCCCTGGGATACGCAGTATTTT. It yields the protein CASGGLDPWDTQYF.

This clonotype was recorded a few times. V usage is TRBV18 and J usage is TRBJ2-1; D is ambiguous. Trimming cost V 0 bases and J 0 bases, with 9 bases left between them. From germline, CDR1 is KGHSH and CDR2 LQKENI. This CDR3 comprises 16 residues. CDR3 in amino acids: CASSPPRTVSYNEQFF. In DNA, the CDR3 is TGTGCCAGCTCACCACCTCGGACGGTCTCCTACAATGAGCAGTTCTTC.

The chain recombines TRBV20-1 with TRBJ2-5; D is perhaps TRBD2 (5 bases). CDR3 length: 15 residues. The germline V gene has CDR1 DFQATT and CDR2 SNEGSKA (reference sequence). Trimming took 6 bases from V and 0 from J, leaving 17 bases between them. CDR3 in amino acids: CSAPSKDWYQETQYF. DNA of the CDR3: TGCAGTGCACCGAGCAAGGACTGGTACCAAGAGACCCAGTACTTC.

This rearrangement joins TRBV5-1 to TRBJ2-1; 8 nucleotides agree with TRBD1. Germline V gene lookup returns CDR1 SGHRS and CDR2 YFSETQ. V was clipped by 1 base and J by 4 bases; unmatched bases: 4. CDR3 length: 15 residues. The CDR3 here is CASSLQGAEYNEQFF. CDR3 bases: TGCGCCAGCAGCTTGCAGGGGGCGGAATACAATGAGCAGTTCTTC.

V is TRBV20-1 and J is TRBJ1-4; 8 bases map to TRBD1. In germline, CDR1 is DFQATT, CDR2 SNEGSKA (reference sequence). After removal of 3 bases from V and 0 bases from J, the junction contained 3 bases not matched to a gene. The CDR3 runs 15 residues. The CDR3 DNA follows: TGCAGTGCTAGTCCAGGGGGCGCAACTAATGAAAAACTGTTTTTT. The encoded protein is CSASPGGATNEKLFF.

This clonotype has just a few counts. This chain joins TRBV3-1 and TRBJ1-2; D is uncertain. The V and J ends lost 1 base and 4 bases respectively, with 13 bases between them. The length of the CDR3 is 15 residues. CDR1 LGHDT and CDR2 YNNKEL come from the germline V gene (reference sequence). This CDR3 is CASSQGGSSGYGYTF. The CDR3 coding sequence is TGTGCCAGCAGCCAAGGCGGGAGCTCGGGCTATGGCTACACCTTC.

The V gene is TRBV12-3 or TRBV12-4, the J gene TRBJ2-7; the match to TRBD2 covers 14 bases. The CDR3 has 19 residues. The V segment lost 0 bases and the J segment 4 bases; nucleotides outside the gene matches: 11. The DNA for the CDR3 is TGTGCCAGCAGTTTAGCACGACTAGCGGGAGGGTTTAGGAATTACGAGCAGTACTTC. Encoded protein: CASSLARLAGGFRNYEQYF.

The chain combines TRBV7-8 with TRBJ2-7; TRBD2 aligns across 11 bases. Looked up from germline, CDR1 is SGHVS and CDR2 is FQNEAQ. CDR3 size: 17 residues. The junction had 12 bases not matched to a gene; V was cut back by 4 bases and J by 4 bases. CDR3 loop: CASSSAPGLAEKYEQYF. For the CDR3, the DNA is TGTGCCAGCAGCTCCGCTCCGGGACTAGCGGAAAAATACGAGCAGTACTTC.

This clonotype came up once. The chain uses TRBV10-3 and TRBJ2-5; 10 nucleotides align to TRBD2. Germline-derived CDR1 and CDR2 are ENHRY and SYGVKD. The CDR3 has 15 residues. The CDR3, as DNA: TGTGCTATCGCCGAAAGAGCGGGAGGGCCTGGGACCCAGTACTTC. As protein: CAIAERAGGPGTQYF.

As regards this clonotype: With a much larger clone just one base away, this may be a read error. This rearrangement joins TRBV29-1 to TRBJ2-5; D possibly matches TRBD1 or TRBD2 (7 bases each). The DNA end is more similar to TRBJ2-7, so the J call may be wrong. The CDR3 has 15 residues. Germline values: CDR1 SQVTM, CDR2 ANQGSEA. CDR3 nucleotide sequence: TGCAGCGTGGACCAGGGGGGGATTACCTCCTACGAGCAGTACTTC. Protein product: CSVDQGGITSYEQYF.

V gene TRBV7-9 combines with J gene TRBJ1-4; D unresolved. CDR1 is SEHNR, CDR2 FQNEAQ, per germline (reference sequence). This CDR3 contains 14 residues. The ends were cut back, 3 bases at V and 11 bases at J, with 16 bases in the middle. This CDR3 is CASSLAEGTKKLFF. The CDR3 bases are TGTGCCAGCAGCTTGGCGGAGGGAACGAAGAAACTGTTTTTT.